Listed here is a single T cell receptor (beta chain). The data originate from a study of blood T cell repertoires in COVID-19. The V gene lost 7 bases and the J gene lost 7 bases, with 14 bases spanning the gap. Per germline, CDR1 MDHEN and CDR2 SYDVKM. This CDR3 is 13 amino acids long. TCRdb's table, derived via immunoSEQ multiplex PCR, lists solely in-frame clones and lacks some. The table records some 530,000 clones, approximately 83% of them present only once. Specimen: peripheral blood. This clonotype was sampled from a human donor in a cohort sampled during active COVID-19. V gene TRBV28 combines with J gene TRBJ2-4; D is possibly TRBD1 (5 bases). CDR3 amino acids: CASNEGAFNIQYF. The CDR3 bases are TGTGCCAGCAACGAAGGGGCTTTCAACATTCAGTACTTC.